This TCR beta chain was recorded in a study of shared clonotypes between healthy human individuals. Germline assignment: CDR1 SGHKS and CDR2 YYEKEE (reference sequence). This CDR3 has 15 amino acids. Trimming took 4 bases from V and 2 from J, leaving 15 bases between them. Only CD45RO-negative cells positively selected for CCR7 counted as naive CD8 cells, so terminally differentiated effector memory CD45RA+ cells were excluded. Generated by immunoSEQ multiplex PCR, the TCRdb table keeps only in-frame clones and is missing some. There are hundreds of thousands of clones in the sample; approximately 92% occur only once, and 20% to 30% lies in the top ten.

The specimen sequenced was naive CD8+ T cells sorted from blood. The rearrangement uses TRBV5-5 and TRBJ1-1; no reliable D call. The TCR was taken from a man under 40 in good health. The CDR3: CASSPSRDANTEAFF. The CDR3 coding sequence is TGTGCCAGCAGCCCATCCCGGGATGCCAACACTGAAGCTTTCTTT.